This T cell receptor (beta chain) appears in the sequencing data of a study of shared clonotypes between healthy human individuals. This was a deep-level run. The authors distributed each subset's genomic DNA evenly over several immunoSEQ plates. Clones were read by immunoSEQ multiplex PCR, and TCRdb kept only the in-frame ones, dropping some. The sample includes over a million clones, around 97% of them seen just once. Germline CDR1 and CDR2: SGHTA and FQGNSA. V was pared by 7 bases and J by 6 bases, with 6 bases of the junction left unmatched. The CDR3 has 15 amino acids. Comment on this clone: Its target is not known.

Points from the study as a whole: Shared clonotypes: about 4.6% naive CD4, roughly 3.5% naive CD8, roughly 2.2% memory CD4, around 0.4% memory CD8. Non-shared clonotypes had lower generation probabilities than clonotypes shared by all four sorted-subset donors.

The source is a man in his thirties or forties in good health. J is TRBJ2-2 and V is TRBV7-2; 12 bases match TRBD2. Sequenced input: naive CD4+ T cells sorted from blood. Subset denoted: CD45RA+ positively selected. The CDR3: CASTRLAGASGELFF. The CDR3 region has the DNA TGTGCCAGCACCAGACTAGCGGGAGCCTCCGGGGAGCTGTTTTTT.